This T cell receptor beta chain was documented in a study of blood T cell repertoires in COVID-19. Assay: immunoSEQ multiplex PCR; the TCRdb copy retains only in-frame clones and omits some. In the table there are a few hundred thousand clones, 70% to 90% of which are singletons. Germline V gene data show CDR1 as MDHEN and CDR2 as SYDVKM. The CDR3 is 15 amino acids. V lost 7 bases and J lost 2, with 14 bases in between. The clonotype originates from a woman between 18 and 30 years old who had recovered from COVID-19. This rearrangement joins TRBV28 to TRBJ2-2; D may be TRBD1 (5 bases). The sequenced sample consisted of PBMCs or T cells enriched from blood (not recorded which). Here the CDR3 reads CASTQGSLNTGELFF. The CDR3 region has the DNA TGTGCCAGCACCCAGGGATCCCTTAACACCGGGGAGCTGTTTTTT. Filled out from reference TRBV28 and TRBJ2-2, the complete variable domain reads DVKVTQSSRYLVKRTGEKVFLECVQDMDHENMFWYRQDPGLGLRLIYFSYDVKMKEKGDIPEGYSVSREKKERFSLILESASTNQTSMYLCASTQGSLNTGELFFGEGSRLTVL.